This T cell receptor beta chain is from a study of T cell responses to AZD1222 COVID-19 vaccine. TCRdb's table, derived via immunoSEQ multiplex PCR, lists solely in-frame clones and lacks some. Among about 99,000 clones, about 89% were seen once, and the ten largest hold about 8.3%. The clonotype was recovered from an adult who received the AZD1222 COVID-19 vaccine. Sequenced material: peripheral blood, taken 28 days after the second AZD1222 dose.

The CDR3 here is CASSYLFNTEAFF. CDR3 nucleotides: TGTGCCAGCAGTTACCTTTTTAACACTGAAGCTTTCTTT. The chain links TRBV6-5 to TRBJ1-1; unclear D gene. In germline, CDR1 is MNHEY, CDR2 SVGAGI. The CDR3 is 13 amino acids. Trimming stripped 2 bases from V and 2 bases from J, with 6 bases between.